This T cell receptor beta chain emerged from a study of shared clonotypes between healthy human individuals. Points from the study as a whole: Among non-shared clonotypes, generation probabilities were lower than among those shared by all four donors.

The repertoire was sequenced with immunoSEQ multiplex PCR; TCRdb's copy has only in-frame clones and lacks some. The repertoire consists of approximately 320,000 clones, with around 86% occurring once and the leading ten covering around 16%. About this clone itself: What it binds is not known.

The clonotype comes from a young man in good health. Material: memory CD8+ T cells sorted from blood. Described subset: CD45RO+ cells pooled with CCR7-negative TemRA cells.

The CDR3 loop reads CASSPTGTPSTDTQYF. In nucleotides, the CDR3 is TGCGCCAGCAGCCCTACAGGGACTCCTAGCACAGATACGCAGTATTTT. V is TRBV4-1 and J is TRBJ2-3; TRBD1 or TRBD2 may be the D gene (6 bases each). V dropped 4 bases and J dropped 0 bases, with 14 bases sitting between them. Germline V lookup: CDR1 MGHRA, CDR2 YSYEKL. This CDR3 comprises 16 residues.